Sequencing of this T cell receptor (beta chain) was carried out in a study of beta chain features in type 1 diabetes. Study summary: There was similarity between patients and healthy donors in age, gender and cell yields.

In the case of this clone: Its specificity is not known.

Investigators reverse transcribed all isolated RNA, so they sequenced expressed TCRB transcripts. The study sequenced naive, central memory and regulatory T cell samples to an average of roughly 3.4 million reads. Generated by immunoSEQ multiplex PCR, the TCRdb table keeps only in-frame clones and is missing some. The repertoire holds 60,000 or so clones, with approximately 52% as singletons. Findings of the study overall: Shorter TCRB CDR3s, moderately but significantly so, were found in Type 1 diabetes patients in all four CD4+ subsets.

The sequencing sample was made of Tregs from blood. This TCR came from a woman aged 40 to 55 with type 1 diabetes.

CDR3 protein: CSVGDSLSNQPQHF. Written as DNA, the CDR3 is TGCAGCGTCGGGGACAGCCTTAGCAATCAGCCCCAGCATTTT. This chain uses TRBV29-1 with TRBJ1-5; 7 nucleotides line up with TRBD1. The CDR3 runs to 14 residues. Per the germline V gene, CDR1 is SQVTM and CDR2 is ANQGSEA. After removal of 6 bases from V and 0 bases from J, the junction contained 5 bases not matched to a gene.